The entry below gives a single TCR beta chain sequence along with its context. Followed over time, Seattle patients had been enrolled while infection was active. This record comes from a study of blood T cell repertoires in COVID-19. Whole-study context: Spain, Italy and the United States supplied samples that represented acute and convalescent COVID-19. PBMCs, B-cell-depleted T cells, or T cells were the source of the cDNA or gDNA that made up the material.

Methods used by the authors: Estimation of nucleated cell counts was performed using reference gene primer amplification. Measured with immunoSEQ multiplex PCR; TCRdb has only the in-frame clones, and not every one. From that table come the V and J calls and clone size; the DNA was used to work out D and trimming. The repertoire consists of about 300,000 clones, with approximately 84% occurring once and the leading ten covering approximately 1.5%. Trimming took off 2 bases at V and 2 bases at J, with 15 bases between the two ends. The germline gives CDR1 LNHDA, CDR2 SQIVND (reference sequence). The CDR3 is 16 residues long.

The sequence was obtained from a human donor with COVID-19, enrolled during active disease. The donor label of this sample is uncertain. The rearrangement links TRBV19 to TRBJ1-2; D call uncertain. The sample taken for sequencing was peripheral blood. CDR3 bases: TGTGCCAGTAGTATATTCAGTGTGGCACCGAACTATGGCTACACCTTC. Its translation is CASSIFSVAPNYGYTF.